This record covers a single TCR beta chain. What it binds is unknown. The germline CDR1 and CDR2 sequences are KGHSH and LQKENI. V lost 3 bases, J lost 4 bases, and 15 bases lay in between. This CDR3 has 15 residues. This record comes from a study of cytotoxic CD8 clonotypes in ibrutinib-treated CLL. Turning to the study itself: Investigators collected response samples after a median roughly 12 months of treatment, range 6 to 36.

The table came from immunoSEQ multiplex PCR; TCRdb's copy has only in-frame clones and leaves some out. The sample includes some 300,000 clones, about 77% of them seen just once. Broader study findings: Against age-matched healthy donors, baseline clonality ran higher and tracked circulating CD8+ T-cell counts. Sampling schedules were unmatched across sustained-remission and progressing patients.

This clonotype originated in a human donor with chronic lymphocytic leukemia. The chain uses TRBV18 and TRBJ1-1; D is possibly TRBD1 (5 bases). The sequenced sample was PBMCs, obtained before ibrutinib treatment. CDR3 coding DNA: TGTGCCAGCTCACCCCCCGCGGGGGGAGGCACTGAAGCTTTCTTT. Protein product: CASSPPAGGGTEAFF.